This T cell receptor beta chain came from a study of cytomegalovirus exposure and HLA in healthy donors. Germline V gene data show CDR1 as SNHLY and CDR2 as FYNNEI. The length of the CDR3 is 15 residues. The V and J ends lost 8 bases and 0 bases, in that order; junction bases with no gene match: 6. Study results and caveats: A later analysis found common viral pathogens apparently linked to several of the most significant clusters. For most TCR beta V segments, an earlier analysis put the productive rate at about 87% or about 30% of the time.

As for this clone: The antigen is undetermined.

PCR amplification relied on 60 Vbeta primers (plus 13 Jbeta primers). TCRdb keeps only in-frame clones here, not all; method: immunoSEQ multiplex PCR. The profile shows some 160,000 clones, roughly 85% of them singletons. The sequenced material came from PBMCs. This TCR derives from a man aged 25 to 40 in good health and CMV-seropositive. The chain combines TRBV2 with TRBJ2-3; 9 nucleotides match TRBD1. The CDR3 reads CASGNRGLSTDTQYF. The CDR3 coding sequence is TGTGCCAGCGGGAACAGGGGGCTAAGCACAGATACGCAGTATTTT. Together with reference TRBV2 and TRBJ2-3, the CDR3 gives the full variable domain: EPEVTQTPSHQVTQMGQEVILRCVPISNHLYFYWYRQILGQKVEFLVSFYNNEISEKSEIFDDQFSVERPDGSNFTLKIRSTKLEDSAMYFCASGNRGLSTDTQYFGPGTRLTVL.